This entry is about one T cell receptor (beta chain). As yet, its antigen is unknown. The entry originates in a study of cytomegalovirus exposure and HLA in healthy donors. The wider study: The platform used for the roughly 110 validation repertoires matched that of the approximately 670 first-cohort repertoires, a later analysis reported. Study-level points and caveats: In vitro checks showed that three CMV-associated chains really do target CMV antigens.

The CDR3 sequence is 15 residues long. Germline values: CDR1 SGHTA, CDR2 FQGNSA. J was trimmed by 7 bases and V by 7 bases; bases with no gene match: 11. Assay used: immunoSEQ multiplex PCR; TCRdb lists only in-frame clones, some missing. This sample yields roughly 120,000 clones, of which more than 85% are seen a single time; around 4.5% belongs to the top ten. V and J are TRBV7-2 and TRBJ2-7; the match to TRBD1 covers 12 bases. This receptor was taken from a man younger than 35 in good health and CMV-seropositive. Specimen: PBMCs. The CDR3 here is CASTQPGQGAKEQYF. CDR3 coding DNA: TGTGCCAGCACCCAACCGGGACAGGGGGCAAAAGAGCAGTACTTC. Together with reference TRBV7-2 and TRBJ2-7, the CDR3 gives the full variable domain: GAGVSQSPSNKVTEKGKDVELRCDPISGHTALYWYRQSLGQGLEFLIYFQGNSAPDKSGLPSDRFSAERTGGSVSTLTIQRTQQEDSAVYLCASTQPGQGAKEQYFGPGTRLTVT.